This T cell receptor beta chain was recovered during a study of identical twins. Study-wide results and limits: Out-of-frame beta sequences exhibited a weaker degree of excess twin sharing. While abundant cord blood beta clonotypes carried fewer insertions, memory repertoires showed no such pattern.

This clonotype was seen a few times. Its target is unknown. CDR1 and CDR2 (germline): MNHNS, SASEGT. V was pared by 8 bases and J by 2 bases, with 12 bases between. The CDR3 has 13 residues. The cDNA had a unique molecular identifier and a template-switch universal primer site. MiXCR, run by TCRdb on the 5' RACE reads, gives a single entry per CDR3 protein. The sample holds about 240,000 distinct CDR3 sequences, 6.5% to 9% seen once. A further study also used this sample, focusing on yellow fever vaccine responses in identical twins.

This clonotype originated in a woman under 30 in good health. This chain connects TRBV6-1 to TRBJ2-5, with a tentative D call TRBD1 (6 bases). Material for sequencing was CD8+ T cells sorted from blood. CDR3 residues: CASSRGTQETQYF. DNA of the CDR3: TGTGCCAGCTCCAGGGGAACTCAAGAGACCCAGTACTTC.